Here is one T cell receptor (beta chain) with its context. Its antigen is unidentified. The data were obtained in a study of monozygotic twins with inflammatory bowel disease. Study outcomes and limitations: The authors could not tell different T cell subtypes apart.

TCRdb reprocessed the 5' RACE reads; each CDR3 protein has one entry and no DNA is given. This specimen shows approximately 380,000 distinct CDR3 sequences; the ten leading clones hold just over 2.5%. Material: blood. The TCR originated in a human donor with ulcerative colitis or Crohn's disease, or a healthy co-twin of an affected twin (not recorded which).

This chain's CDR3 is CASRQTGGVTEAFF. The gene calls are TRBV12-3 or TRBV12-4 and TRBJ1-1; no DNA is available, so the TRBD1 call from TCRdb remains unchecked. There are 14 residues in the CDR3.